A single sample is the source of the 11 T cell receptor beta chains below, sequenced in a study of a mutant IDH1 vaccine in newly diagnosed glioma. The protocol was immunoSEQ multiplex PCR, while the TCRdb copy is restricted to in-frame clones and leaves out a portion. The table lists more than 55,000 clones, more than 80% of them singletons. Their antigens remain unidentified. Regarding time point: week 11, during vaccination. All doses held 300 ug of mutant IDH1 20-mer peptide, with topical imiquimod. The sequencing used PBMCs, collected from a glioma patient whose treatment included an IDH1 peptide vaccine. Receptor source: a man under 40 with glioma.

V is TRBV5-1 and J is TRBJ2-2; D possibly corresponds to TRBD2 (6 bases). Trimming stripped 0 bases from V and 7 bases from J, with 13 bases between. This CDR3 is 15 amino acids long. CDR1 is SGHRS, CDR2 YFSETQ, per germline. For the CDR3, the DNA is TGCGCCAGCAGCTTGGCCGCGGGAAAGGTCGGGGAGCTGTTTTTT. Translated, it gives CASSLAAGKVGELFF.

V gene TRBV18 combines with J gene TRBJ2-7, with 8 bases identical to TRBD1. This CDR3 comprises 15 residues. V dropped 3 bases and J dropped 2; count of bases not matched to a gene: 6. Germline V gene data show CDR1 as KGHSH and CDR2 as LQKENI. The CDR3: CASSPPGQEAYEQYF. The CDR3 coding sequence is TGTGCCAGCTCACCTCCGGGACAGGAAGCCTACGAGCAGTACTTC.

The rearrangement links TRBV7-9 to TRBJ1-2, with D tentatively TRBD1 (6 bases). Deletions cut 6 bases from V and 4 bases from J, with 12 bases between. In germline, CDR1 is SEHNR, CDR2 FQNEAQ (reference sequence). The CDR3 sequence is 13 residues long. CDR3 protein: CASSQRTVYGYTF. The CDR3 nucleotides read TGTGCCAGCAGTCAAAGGACAGTCTATGGCTACACCTTC.

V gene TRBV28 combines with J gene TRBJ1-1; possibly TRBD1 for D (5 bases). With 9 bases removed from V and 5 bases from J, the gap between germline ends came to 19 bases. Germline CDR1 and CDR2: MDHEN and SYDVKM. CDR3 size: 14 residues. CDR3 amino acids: CASTTGGYGTEAFF. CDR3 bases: TGTGCCAGTACCACCGGGGGGTATGGGACTGAAGCTTTCTTT.

CDR3 DNA: TGTGCCAGCAGCTTAGCGTTCGGCTACAATGAGCAGTTCTTC. This codes for CASSLAFGYNEQFF. J is TRBJ2-1 and V is TRBV7-9; D gene ambiguous. CDR1 SEHNR and CDR2 FQNEAQ come from the germline V gene (reference sequence). The V gene lost 0 bases and the J gene lost 3 bases, with 6 bases spanning the gap. The CDR3 has 14 residues.

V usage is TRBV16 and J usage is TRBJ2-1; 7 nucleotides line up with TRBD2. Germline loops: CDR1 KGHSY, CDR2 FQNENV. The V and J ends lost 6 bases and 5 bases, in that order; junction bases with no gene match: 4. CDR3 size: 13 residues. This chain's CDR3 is CASSVRGDNEQFF. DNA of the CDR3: TGTGCCAGCAGTGTACGGGGGGACAATGAGCAGTTCTTC.

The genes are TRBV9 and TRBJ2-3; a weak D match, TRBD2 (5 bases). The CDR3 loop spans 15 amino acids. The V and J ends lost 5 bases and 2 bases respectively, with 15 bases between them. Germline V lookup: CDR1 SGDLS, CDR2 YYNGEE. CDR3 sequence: CASSLPAAYTDTQYF. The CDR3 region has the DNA TGTGCCAGCAGTCTGCCAGCGGCTTACACAGATACGCAGTATTTT.

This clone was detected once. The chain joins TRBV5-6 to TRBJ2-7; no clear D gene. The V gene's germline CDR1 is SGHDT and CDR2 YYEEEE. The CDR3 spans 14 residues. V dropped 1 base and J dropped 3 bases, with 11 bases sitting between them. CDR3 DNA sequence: TGTGCCAGCAGCTTGTGGTACGGCGACTACGAGCAGTACTTC. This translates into CASSLWYGDYEQYF.

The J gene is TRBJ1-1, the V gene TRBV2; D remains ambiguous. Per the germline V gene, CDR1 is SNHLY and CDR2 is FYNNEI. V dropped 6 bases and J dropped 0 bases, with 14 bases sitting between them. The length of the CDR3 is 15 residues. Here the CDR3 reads CASRRGLGVNTEAFF. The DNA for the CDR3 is TGTGCCAGCAGACGCGGTTTGGGTGTGAACACTGAAGCTTTCTTT.

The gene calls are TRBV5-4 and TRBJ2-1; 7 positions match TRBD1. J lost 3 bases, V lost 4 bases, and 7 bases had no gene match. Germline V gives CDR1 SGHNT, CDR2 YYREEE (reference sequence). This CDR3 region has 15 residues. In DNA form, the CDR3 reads TGTGCCAGCAGCCCAGGGACAGCTATCTACAATGAGCAGTTCTTC. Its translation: CASSPGTAIYNEQFF. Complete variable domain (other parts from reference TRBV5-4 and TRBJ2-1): ETGVTQSPTHLIKTRGQQVTLRCSSQSGHNTVSWYQQALGQGPQFIFQYYREEENGRGNFPPRFSGLQFPNYSSELNVNALELDDSALYLCASSPGTAIYNEQFFGPGTRLTVL.

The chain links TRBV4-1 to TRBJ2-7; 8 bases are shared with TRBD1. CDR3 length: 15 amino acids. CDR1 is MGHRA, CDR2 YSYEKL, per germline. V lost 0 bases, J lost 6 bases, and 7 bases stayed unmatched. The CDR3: CASSQDPGTGREQYF. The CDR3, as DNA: TGCGCCAGCAGCCAAGACCCAGGGACAGGCCGCGAGCAGTACTTC.